This T cell receptor (beta chain) is drawn from a study of blood T cell repertoires in COVID-19. Measured with immunoSEQ multiplex PCR; TCRdb has only the in-frame clones, and not every one. The repertoire holds some 340,000 clones, with about 90% as singletons. Germline V gene data show CDR1 as SGHTA and CDR2 as FQGNSA. V was pared by 4 bases and J by 4 bases, with 4 bases of the junction left unmatched. The CDR3 covers 14 residues. This sequence originates from a woman in her twenties or thirties who had recovered from COVID-19. Sequenced: PBMCs or T cells enriched from blood (not recorded which). The V call is TRBV7-2, the J call TRBJ1-2, with TRBD1 identical over 9 bases. CDR3 region: CASSSQGAGYGYTF. CDR3 coding DNA: TGTGCCAGCAGCTCACAGGGGGCAGGCTATGGCTACACCTTC.